This T cell receptor (beta chain) comes out of a study of T cells expressing NK-cell markers (TCRdb year 2020). Regarding the research as a whole: In sorted CD3+CD56+NKG2C+, CD3+CD56+NKG2C- and CD3+CD56-NKG2C+ T-cell subsets from several donors, TCR beta-chain repertoires were profiled. The eight sequenced donors were randomly selected healthy volunteers, three men and five women. Illumina HiSeq 2000/2500, MiSeq or NextSeq was used to sequence libraries as 2 x 150 bp reads. Among the eight sequenced donors, seven were HCMV-seropositive and one was HCMV-seronegative. Overall study outcomes, separate from this receptor: Whether the expanded NKG2C-expressing T cell clones were specific for HCMV antigens was left unclear. Those dominant clonotypes were again the most abundant among CD3+CD56-NKG2C+ cells in a handful of donors, at about 25-65%. In over 5 donors, the dominant CD3+CD56+NKG2C+ clonotypes were among the top 10 CD8+ clonotypes and accounted for roughly 1.0-7.5% of CD8+ T cells.

TCRdb lists the instrument as Illumina HiSeq 2000. TCR beta cDNA libraries were prepared using 5'RACE template switching, which introduced a universal primer site and unique molecular identifiers. Priming for cDNA synthesis came from the TCR beta constant segment, and two successive PCR amplification steps followed. For the original study's pipeline: MIGEC was used to demultiplex reads and group the reads by UMI, and MiTCR was used to assemble and quantify clonotypes. Only TCR cDNA sequences supported by at least two reads were kept to exclude erroneous sequences. The tcR package was used for downstream repertoire analysis, and clonotypes were matched across fractions by CDR3 nucleotide sequence plus V segment. VDJmatch was used to annotate antigen specificity against VDJdb, with one amino acid substitution in CDR3 permitted. After the reads were reprocessed by TCRdb, one entry was made per CDR3 protein sequence, with no DNA. TCRdb, not the authors, supplied the V and J calls. The data table for this sample lists about 430,000 distinct CDR3 sequences. Approximately 1.5% of the sample goes to the ten largest clones.

Of note for this clonotype: There is no known antigen for this receptor.

A commercial ELISA kit detecting HCMV-specific IgG in serum was used to determine HCMV serostatus. Peripheral blood mononuclear cells were isolated from blood by Ficoll density gradient centrifugation. There are 14 amino acids in the CDR3, from cysteine to phenylalanine inclusive. The protein alone is recorded here. CDR1 DFQATT and CDR2 SNEGSKA were looked up in the germline V gene (reference sequence). The receptor was isolated from a woman in her forties or fifties in good health. Donor details come from another sample of the same person, matched by shared clones. The rearranged segments are TRBV20-1 and TRBJ2-3; TCRdb's D call, TRBD2, is unchecked because there is no DNA. Material: blood T cells: a sorted CD56 or NKG2C T cell subset, CD4+ or CD8+ T cells, or bulk PBMC T cells (not recorded which). The CDR3 region reads CSAPDYGGTDTQYF.